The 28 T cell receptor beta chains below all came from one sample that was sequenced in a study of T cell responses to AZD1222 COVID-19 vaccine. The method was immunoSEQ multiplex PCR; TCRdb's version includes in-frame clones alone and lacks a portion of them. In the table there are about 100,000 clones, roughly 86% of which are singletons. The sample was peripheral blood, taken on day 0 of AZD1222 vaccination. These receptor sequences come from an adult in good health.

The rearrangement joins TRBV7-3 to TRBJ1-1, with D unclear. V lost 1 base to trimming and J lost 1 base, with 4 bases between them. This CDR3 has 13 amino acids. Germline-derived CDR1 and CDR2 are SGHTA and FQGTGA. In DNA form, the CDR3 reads TGTGCCAGCAGCTTAATCAAGAACACTGAAGCTTTCTTT. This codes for CASSLIKNTEAFF.

The CDR3 nucleotides read TGTGCCTGGAGTGCGGGCCAGCTGAATTCACCCCTCCACTTT. This encodes CAWSAGQLNSPLHF. The gene calls are TRBV30 and TRBJ1-6; unclear D gene. From germline, CDR1 is GTSNPN and CDR2 SVGIG (reference sequence). V dropped 1 base and J dropped 7 bases, with 11 bases sitting between them. The CDR3 spans 14 residues.

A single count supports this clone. CDR3 loop: CAWSAGQGFSPQHF. The CDR3 nucleotides read TGTGCCTGGAGTGCGGGACAGGGGTTTTCTCCCCAGCATTTT. V usage is TRBV30 and J usage is TRBJ1-5; 10 bases map to TRBD1. The germline V gene has CDR1 GTSNPN and CDR2 SVGIG (reference sequence). CDR3 length equals 14 residues. V was clipped by 1 base and J by 10 bases; unmatched bases: 7. Full variable domain (missing parts from reference TRBV30 and TRBJ1-5): SQTIHQWPATLVQPVGSPLSLECTVEGTSNPNLYWYRQAAGRGLQLLFYSVGIGQISSEVPQNLSASRPQDRQFILSSKKLLLSDSGFYLCAWSAGQGFSPQHFGDGTRLSIL.

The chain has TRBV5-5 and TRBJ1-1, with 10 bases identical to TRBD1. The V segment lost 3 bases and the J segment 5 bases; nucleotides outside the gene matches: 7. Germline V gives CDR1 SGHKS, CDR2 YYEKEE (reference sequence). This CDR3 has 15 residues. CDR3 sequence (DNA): TGTGCCAGCAGCTCCTGGACAGGGGGAGGAACTGAAGCTTTCTTT. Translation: CASSSWTGGGTEAFF.

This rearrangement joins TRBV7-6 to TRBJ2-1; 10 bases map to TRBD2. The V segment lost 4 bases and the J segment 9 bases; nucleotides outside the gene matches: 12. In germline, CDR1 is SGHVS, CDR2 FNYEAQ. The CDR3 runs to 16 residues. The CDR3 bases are TGTGCCAGCAGCTCCCCCTGGTCTAGCGGGGGCGGTGAGCAGTTCTTC. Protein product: CASSSPWSSGGGEQFF. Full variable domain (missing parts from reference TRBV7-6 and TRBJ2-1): GAGVSQSPRYKVTKRGQDVALRCDPISGHVSLYWYRQALGQGPEFLTYFNYEAQQDKSGLPNDRFSAERPEGSISTLTIQRTEQRDSAMYRCASSSPWSSGGGEQFFGPGTRLTVL.

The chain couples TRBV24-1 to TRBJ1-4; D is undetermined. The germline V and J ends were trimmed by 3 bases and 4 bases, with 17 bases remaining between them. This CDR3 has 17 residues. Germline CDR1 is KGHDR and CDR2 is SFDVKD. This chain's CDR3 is CATSDPRSGTVNEKLFF. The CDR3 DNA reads TGTGCCACCAGTGATCCCCGGTCCGGTACCGTTAATGAAAAACTGTTTTTT.

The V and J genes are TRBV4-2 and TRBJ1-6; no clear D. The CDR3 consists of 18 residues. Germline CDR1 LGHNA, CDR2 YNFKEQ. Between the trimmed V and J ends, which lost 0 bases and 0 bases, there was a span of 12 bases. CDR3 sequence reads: CASSQDWRLSSYNSPLHF. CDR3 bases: TGTGCCAGCAGCCAAGATTGGAGGTTGAGCTCCTATAATTCACCCCTCCACTTT.

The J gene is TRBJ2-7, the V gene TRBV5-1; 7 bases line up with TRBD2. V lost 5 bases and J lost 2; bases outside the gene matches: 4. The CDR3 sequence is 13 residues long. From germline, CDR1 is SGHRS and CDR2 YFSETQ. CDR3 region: CASRPSGTYEQYF. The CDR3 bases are TGCGCCAGCAGACCTAGCGGAACCTACGAGCAGTACTTC. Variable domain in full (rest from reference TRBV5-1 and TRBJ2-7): KAGVTQTPRYLIKTRGQQVTLSCSPISGHRSVSWYQQTPGQGLQFLFEYFSETQRNKGNFPGRFSGRQFSNSRSEMNVSTLELGDSALYLCASRPSGTYEQYFGPGTRLTVT.

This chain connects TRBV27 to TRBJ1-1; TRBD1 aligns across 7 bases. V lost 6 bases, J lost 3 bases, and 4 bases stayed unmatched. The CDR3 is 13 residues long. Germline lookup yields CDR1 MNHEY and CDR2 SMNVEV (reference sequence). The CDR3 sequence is CASSVQGDTEAFF. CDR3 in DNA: TGTGCCAGCAGCGTTCAGGGGGACACTGAAGCTTTCTTT.

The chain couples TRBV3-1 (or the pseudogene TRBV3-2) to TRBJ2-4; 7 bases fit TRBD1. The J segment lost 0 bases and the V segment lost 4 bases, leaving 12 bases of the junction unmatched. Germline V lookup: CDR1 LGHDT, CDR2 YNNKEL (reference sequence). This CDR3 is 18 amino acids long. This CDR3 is CASSPIHAGGVAKNIQYF. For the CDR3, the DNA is TGTGCCAGCAGCCCAATACACGCAGGGGGAGTAGCCAAAAACATTCAGTACTTC.

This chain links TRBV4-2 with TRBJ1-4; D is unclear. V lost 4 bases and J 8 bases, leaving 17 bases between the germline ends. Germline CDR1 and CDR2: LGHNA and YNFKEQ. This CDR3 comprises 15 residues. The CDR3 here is CASSRTTGGGEKLFF. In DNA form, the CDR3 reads TGTGCCAGCAGCCGAACGACGGGAGGTGGGGAAAAACTGTTTTTT.

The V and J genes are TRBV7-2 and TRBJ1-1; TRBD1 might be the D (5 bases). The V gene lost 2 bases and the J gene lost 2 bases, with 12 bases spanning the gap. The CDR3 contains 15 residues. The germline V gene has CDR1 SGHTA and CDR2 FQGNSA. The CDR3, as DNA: TGTGCCAGCAGCTTATTTGGGGGACCCAACACTGAAGCTTTCTTT. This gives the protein CASSLFGGPNTEAFF.

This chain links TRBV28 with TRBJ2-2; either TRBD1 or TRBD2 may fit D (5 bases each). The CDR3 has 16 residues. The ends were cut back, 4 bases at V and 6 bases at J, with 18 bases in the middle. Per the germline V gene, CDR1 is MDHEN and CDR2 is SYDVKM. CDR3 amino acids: CASSWIQGPFSGELFF. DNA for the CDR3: TGTGCCAGCAGTTGGATCCAGGGACCTTTCTCCGGGGAGCTGTTTTTT.

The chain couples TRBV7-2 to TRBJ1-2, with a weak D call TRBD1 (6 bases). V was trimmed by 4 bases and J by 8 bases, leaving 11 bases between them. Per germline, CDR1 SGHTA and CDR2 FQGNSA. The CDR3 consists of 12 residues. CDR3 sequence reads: CASSSQGDGYTF. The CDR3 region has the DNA TGTGCCAGCAGCTCACAGGGAGACGGCTACACCTTC.

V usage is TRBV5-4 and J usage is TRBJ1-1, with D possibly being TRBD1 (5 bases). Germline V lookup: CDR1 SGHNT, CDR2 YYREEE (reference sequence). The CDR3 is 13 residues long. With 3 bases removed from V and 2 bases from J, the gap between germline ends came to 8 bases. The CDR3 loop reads CASSSGHNTEAFF. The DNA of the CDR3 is TGTGCCAGCAGCTCGGGGCATAACACTGAAGCTTTCTTT.

The CDR3 is CASWGYTEAFF. CDR3 coding DNA: TGTGCCAGCTGGGGGTACACTGAAGCTTTCTTT. The V call is TRBV27, the J call TRBJ1-1, with a weak D call TRBD1 (5 bases). The CDR3 sequence is 11 residues long. V was pared by 8 bases and J by 3 bases, with 7 bases between. Germline CDR1 reads MNHEY; CDR2 reads SMNVEV (reference sequence).

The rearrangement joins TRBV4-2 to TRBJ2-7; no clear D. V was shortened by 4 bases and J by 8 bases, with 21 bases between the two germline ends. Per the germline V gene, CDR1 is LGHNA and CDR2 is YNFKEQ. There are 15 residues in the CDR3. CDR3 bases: TGTGCCAGCAGCCCGACCCCGGGTCGCGGCGGCAAGCAGTACTTC. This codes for CASSPTPGRGGKQYF.

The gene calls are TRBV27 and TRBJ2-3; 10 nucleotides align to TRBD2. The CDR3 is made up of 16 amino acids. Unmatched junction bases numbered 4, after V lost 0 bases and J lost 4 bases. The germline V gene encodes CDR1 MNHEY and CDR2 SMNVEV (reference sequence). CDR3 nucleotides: TGTGCCAGCAGTTTATCGTCTAGCGGGGGCTCAGATACGCAGTATTTT. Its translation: CASSLSSSGGSDTQYF.

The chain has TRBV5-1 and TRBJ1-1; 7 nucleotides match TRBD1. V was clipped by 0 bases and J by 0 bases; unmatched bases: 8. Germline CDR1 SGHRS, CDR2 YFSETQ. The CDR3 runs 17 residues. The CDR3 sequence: CASSLEFPTGLNTEAFF. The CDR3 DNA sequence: TGCGCCAGCAGCTTGGAGTTCCCGACAGGGTTGAACACTGAAGCTTTCTTT.

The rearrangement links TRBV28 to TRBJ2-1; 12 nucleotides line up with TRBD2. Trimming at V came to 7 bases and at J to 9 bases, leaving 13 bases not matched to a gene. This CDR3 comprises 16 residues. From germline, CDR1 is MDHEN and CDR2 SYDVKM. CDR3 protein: CASKIGLAGGLGEQFF. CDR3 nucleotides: TGTGCCAGCAAAATAGGGCTAGCGGGGGGGCTCGGTGAGCAGTTCTTC.

The CDR3 nucleotides read TGTGCCAGTTTGGACAGGATTAATGAAAAACTGTTTTTT. This encodes CASLDRINEKLFF. The chain uses TRBV19 and TRBJ1-4, with 7 positions matching TRBD1. CDR1 and CDR2 (germline): LNHDA, SQIVND (reference sequence). The junction had 4 bases not matched to a gene; V was cut back by 8 bases and J by 4 bases. CDR3 length: 13 residues.

DNA of the CDR3: TGTGCCAGCAGCGACCTCCGTGACAGGGGGCCCACCGGGGAGCTGTTTTTT. Protein: CASSDLRDRGPTGELFF. The gene calls are TRBV7-9 and TRBJ2-2; 10 nucleotides agree with TRBD1. CDR1 and CDR2 from the germline V gene are SEHNR and FQNEAQ (reference sequence). J gave up 4 bases and V 5 bases, and 10 bases lay outside the gene matches. This CDR3 has 17 amino acids.

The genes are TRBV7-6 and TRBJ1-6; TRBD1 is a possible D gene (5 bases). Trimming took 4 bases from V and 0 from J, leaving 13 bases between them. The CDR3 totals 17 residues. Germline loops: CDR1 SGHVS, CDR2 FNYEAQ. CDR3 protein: CASSWGPRTSYNSPLHF. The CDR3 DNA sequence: TGTGCCAGCAGCTGGGGACCGCGTACCTCCTATAATTCACCCCTCCACTTT.

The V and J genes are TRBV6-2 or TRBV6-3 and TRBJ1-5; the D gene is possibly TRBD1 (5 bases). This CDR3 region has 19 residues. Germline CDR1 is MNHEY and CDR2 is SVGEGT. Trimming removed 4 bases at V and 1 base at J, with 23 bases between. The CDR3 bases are TGTGCCAGCAGTTTATTCTGGGACGGCCCGCTGCGGAGCAATCAGCCCCAGCATTTT. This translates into CASSLFWDGPLRSNQPQHF.

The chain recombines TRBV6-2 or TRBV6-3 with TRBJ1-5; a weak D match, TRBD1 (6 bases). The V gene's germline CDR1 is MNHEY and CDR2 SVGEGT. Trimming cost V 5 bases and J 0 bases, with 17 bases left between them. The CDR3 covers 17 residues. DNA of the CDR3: TGTGCCAGCAGTCAGCGACAGGCGGGTTATAGCAATCAGCCCCAGCATTTT. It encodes CASSQRQAGYSNQPQHF.

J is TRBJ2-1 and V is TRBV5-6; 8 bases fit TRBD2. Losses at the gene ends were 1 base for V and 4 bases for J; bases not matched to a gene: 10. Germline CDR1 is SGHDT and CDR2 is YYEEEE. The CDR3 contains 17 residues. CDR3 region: CASSLSLAGDLYNEQFF. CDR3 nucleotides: TGTGCCAGCAGCTTGTCTCTAGCGGGCGACCTGTACAATGAGCAGTTCTTC.

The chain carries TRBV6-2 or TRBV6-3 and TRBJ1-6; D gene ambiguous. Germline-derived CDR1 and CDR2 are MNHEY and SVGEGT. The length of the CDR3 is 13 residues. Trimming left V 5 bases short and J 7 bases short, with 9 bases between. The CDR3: CASSLIGNSPLHF. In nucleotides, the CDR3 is TGTGCCAGCAGTCTGATCGGGAATTCACCCCTCCACTTT.

The CDR3 is CASSLDGASYNEQFF. In DNA form, the CDR3 reads TGCGCCAGCAGCTTGGACGGGGCCTCCTACAATGAGCAGTTCTTC. The genes are TRBV5-1 and TRBJ2-1; D is perhaps TRBD1 or TRBD2 (5 bases each). The V end lost 0 bases, the J end lost 0 bases, and 7 bases lay between the germline ends. This CDR3 spans 15 amino acids. CDR1 and CDR2 (germline): SGHRS, YFSETQ.